This TCR beta chain was observed in a study of T cell repertoires in cytomegalovirus infection. Study in general: In public TCR beta signatures, there were indications of both CMV infection and matching HLA type.

Using its own MiXCR run on the reads, TCRdb lists one record per CDR3 protein. The sample records around 430,000 distinct CDR3 sequences, approximately 42% being singletons. This clonotype was seen only a few times. Its target is unknown. The CDR3 is 14 residues long. The ends were cut back, 5 bases at V and 5 bases at J, with 13 bases in the middle. Germline lookup yields CDR1 SGHTA and CDR2 FQGNSA. The clonotype was recovered from a human donor in good health (CMV status not recorded). Some clones in this sample may be carry-over from other donors' samples. Sequenced material: cultured PBMCs, taken from culture after CMV antigen stimulation. The gene calls are TRBV7-2 and TRBJ1-5, with a possible D match to TRBD1 (5 bases). The CDR3 protein is CASSVRDSYQPQHF. CDR3 DNA sequence: TGTGCCAGCAGCGTAAGGGACTCATATCAGCCCCAGCATTTT.